Presented here are 23 T cell receptor beta chains from one specimen sequenced in a study of PD-1 blockade in classical Hodgkin lymphoma. Time point described: cycle 4 day 1 (C4D1), after more than five weeks of nivolumab. With no exception, relapse followed autologous stem cell transplantation in all patients, and brentuximab vedotin exposure varied. Researchers report purifying CD4+ T cells from thawed PBMCs by magnetic negative selection. TCRdb keeps only in-frame clones here, not all; method: immunoSEQ multiplex PCR. The sample lists tens of thousands of clones, 80% to 90% occurring once. The sequences come from CD4+ T cells from blood, collected before the fourth cycle of nivolumab. The receptor set was obtained from a human donor with classical Hodgkin lymphoma.

This clone showed up just a few times. The rearrangement joins TRBV11-2 to TRBJ1-2; D possibly corresponds to TRBD1 (5 bases). The V end lost 1 base, the J end lost 7 bases, and 13 bases lay between the germline ends. Germline V lookup: CDR1 SGHAT, CDR2 FQNNGV. The CDR3 spans 14 residues. DNA for the CDR3: TGTGCCAGCAGCTTAGGGGGAGCAGGGAGTGGCTACACCTTC. Its protein is CASSLGGAGSGYTF.

This clone has only a few counts. This specimen includes other DNA sequences encoding the same CDR3. The J gene is TRBJ2-3, the V gene TRBV5-1; no definite D call. The CDR3 extends over 13 amino acids. Trimming shortened V by 0 bases and J by 1 base, and 3 bases separated the two germline ends. Germline V CDR1 and CDR2: SGHRS, YFSETQ. DNA of the CDR3: TGCGCCAGCAGCTTGGCGGGCACAGATACGCAGTATTTT. Residues: CASSLAGTDTQYF.

The gene calls are TRBV6-5 and TRBJ1-5; D remains unclear. This CDR3 comprises 16 residues. Between the trimmed V and J ends, which lost 4 bases and 4 bases, there was a span of 17 bases. Germline CDR1 reads MNHEY; CDR2 reads SVGAGI. This CDR3 is CASSLTDTDRNQPQHF. The CDR3 coding sequence is TGTGCCAGCAGTTTAACAGATACAGATAGAAATCAGCCCCAGCATTTT.

The gene calls are TRBV5-1 and TRBJ1-1, with D uncertain. Trimming pared 3 bases from V and 0 bases from J, leaving 12 bases between. Germline CDR1 SGHRS, CDR2 YFSETQ. The CDR3 totals 15 residues. DNA of the CDR3: TGCGCCAGCAGCTCCTCCCCTTCAATGAACACTGAAGCTTTCTTT. This gives the protein CASSSSPSMNTEAFF. Full variable domain (remainder filled in from reference TRBV5-1 and TRBJ1-1): KAGVTQTPRYLIKTRGQQVTLSCSPISGHRSVSWYQQTPGQGLQFLFEYFSETQRNKGNFPGRFSGRQFSNSRSEMNVSTLELGDSALYLCASSSSPSMNTEAFFGQGTRLTVV.

In DNA form, the CDR3 reads TGTGCCAGCAGCGACGGCCACTCCGGCGAAAAACTGTTTTTT. Encoded protein: CASSDGHSGEKLFF. The rearrangement links TRBV7-6 to TRBJ1-4; D gene ambiguous. V was trimmed by 5 bases and J by 8 bases, leaving 15 bases between them. Germline V gene data show CDR1 as SGHVS and CDR2 as FNYEAQ. The CDR3 is 14 residues long.

The rearrangement uses TRBV7-9 and TRBJ1-6; the match to TRBD1 covers 9 bases. This CDR3 has 16 residues. Germline assignment: CDR1 SEHNR and CDR2 FQNEAQ (reference sequence). Trimming took 4 bases from V and 8 from J; bases not matched to a gene: 9. CDR3 nucleotide sequence: TGTGCCAGCAGCTCGACGACAGGGGGGAAGGATTCACCCCTCCACTTT. It yields the protein CASSSTTGGKDSPLHF.

The chain recombines TRBV5-1 with TRBJ1-1; no clear D gene. From germline, CDR1 is SGHRS and CDR2 YFSETQ. The CDR3 loop spans 13 amino acids. The germline V and J ends were trimmed by 2 bases and 7 bases, with 12 bases remaining between them. This CDR3 reads CASSFALQSEAFF. Written as DNA, the CDR3 is TGCGCCAGCAGCTTCGCCCTACAGAGTGAAGCTTTCTTT.

This clone was seen a single time. The V and J genes are TRBV29-1 and TRBJ1-1; D gene ambiguous. V was trimmed by 7 bases and J by 2 bases, leaving 14 bases between them. This CDR3 is built from 13 residues. In germline, CDR1 is SQVTM, CDR2 ANQGSEA. The DNA of the CDR3 is TGCAGCGCCTATCCGAATATAAACACTGAAGCTTTCTTT. Protein: CSAYPNINTEAFF.

The chain recombines TRBV19 with TRBJ1-1; no clear D gene. Germline V CDR1 and CDR2: LNHDA, SQIVND (reference sequence). The CDR3 has 15 residues. The germline V and J ends were trimmed by 3 bases and 3 bases, with 14 bases remaining between them. The CDR3: CASSIMALRDTEAFF. The CDR3 DNA follows: TGTGCCAGTAGTATCATGGCTCTGAGGGACACTGAAGCTTTCTTT.

This clone was counted once. This chain links TRBV5-1 with TRBJ2-6; unclear D gene. Trimming removed 0 bases at V and 0 bases at J, with 4 bases between. The CDR3 is made up of 15 amino acids. Germline V lookup: CDR1 SGHRS, CDR2 YFSETQ. CDR3 in DNA: TGCGCCAGCAGCTTGGTACCCTCTGGGGCCAACGTCCTGACTTTC. Translated: CASSLVPSGANVLTF.

J is TRBJ1-1 and V is TRBV5-1, with 9 positions matching TRBD1. Germline values: CDR1 SGHRS, CDR2 YFSETQ. Unmatched junction bases numbered 2, after V lost 0 bases and J lost 8 bases. This CDR3 has 13 amino acids. CDR3 region: CASSLETGGEAFF. CDR3 sequence (DNA): TGCGCCAGCAGCTTGGAGACAGGGGGGGAAGCTTTCTTT.

The J gene is TRBJ1-2, the V gene TRBV29-1; TRBD1 agrees at 9 bases. The CDR3 is made up of 15 amino acids. V shed 4 bases and J 10 bases; nucleotides not matched to a gene: 16. The germline gives CDR1 SQVTM, CDR2 ANQGSEA. Here the CDR3 reads CSVGFYRGRVEDYTF. DNA for the CDR3: TGCAGCGTTGGCTTTTACAGGGGGCGAGTTGAAGACTACACCTTC.

This chain connects TRBV10-3 to TRBJ1-1, with TRBD1 as a possible D gene (6 bases). Germline-derived CDR1 and CDR2 are ENHRY and SYGVKD. CDR3 size: 13 residues. Trimming took 7 bases from V and 5 from J, leaving 14 bases between them. CDR3 nucleotides: TGTGCCATCATTCGCGAGGGGGAAACTGAAGCTTTCTTT. Protein: CAIIREGETEAFF.

The rearrangement links TRBV5-1 to TRBJ2-5, with D possibly being TRBD1 (5 bases). V was cut by 3 bases and J by 1 base, with 7 bases left in between. The CDR3 extends over 13 amino acids. Per germline, CDR1 SGHRS and CDR2 YFSETQ. The CDR3, as DNA: TGCGCCAGCAGCTCACAGGTCCAAGAGACCCAGTACTTC. This codes for CASSSQVQETQYF.

This clone appeared a few times. This chain joins TRBV19 and TRBJ1-1; no definite D call. This CDR3 has 13 amino acids. V was cut by 6 bases and J by 4 bases, with 12 bases left in between. Per germline, CDR1 LNHDA and CDR2 SQIVND (reference sequence). As DNA, the CDR3 is TGTGCCAGTAGAACTATCTCCAGCACTGAAGCTTTCTTT. Amino acids: CASRTISSTEAFF.

The count of this clone is one. J is TRBJ2-7 and V is TRBV5-4, with TRBD1 identical over 9 bases. Looked up from germline, CDR1 is SGHNT and CDR2 is YYREEE (reference sequence). The V segment lost 0 bases and the J segment 2 bases; nucleotides outside the gene matches: 6. The CDR3 totals 16 residues. The CDR3 spells CASSLGGGTGTYEQYF. The CDR3 nucleotides read TGTGCCAGCAGCTTGGGGGGAGGGACAGGGACCTACGAGCAGTACTTC.

The chain carries TRBV19 and TRBJ1-4; no reliable D call. V lost 10 bases and J 7 bases, leaving 13 bases between the germline ends. The CDR3 runs 12 residues. Germline V gene sequence: CDR1 LNHDA, CDR2 SQIVND (reference sequence). The CDR3 DNA reads as TGTGCCACGAGGCCCCCGGGTGAAAAACTGTTTTTT. It specifies CATRPPGEKLFF.

V gene TRBV7-9 combines with J gene TRBJ1-2, with TRBD1 matching over 12 bases. The V gene's germline CDR1 is SEHNR and CDR2 FQNEAQ (reference sequence). The CDR3 is made up of 15 amino acids. After removal of 4 bases from V and 7 bases from J, the junction contained 7 bases not matched to a gene. The CDR3 DNA follows: TGTGCCAGCAGCTCAGGGACAGGGGGCGCGGTTGGCTACACCTTC. This encodes CASSSGTGGAVGYTF.

This clone was picked up a small number of times. The gene calls are TRBV27 and TRBJ1-2; the D is unclear. The V gene's germline CDR1 is MNHEY and CDR2 SMNVEV (reference sequence). V was pared by 3 bases and J by 6 bases, with 23 bases between. This CDR3 comprises 17 residues. Here the CDR3 reads CASSLNPGNPGADGYTF. In nucleotides, the CDR3 is TGTGCCAGCAGTTTGAACCCGGGCAACCCCGGAGCGGATGGCTACACCTTC.

The chain employs TRBV5-1 and TRBJ2-5, with 14 nucleotides matching TRBD2. This CDR3 has 16 amino acids. Germline V CDR1 and CDR2: SGHRS, YFSETQ. Germline trimming cut 3 bases from V and 4 bases from J; bases unmatched to any gene: 5. DNA of the CDR3: TGCGCCAGCAGCTCGACTAGCGGGGGGGCGGGAGAGACCCAGTACTTC. Translating it yields CASSSTSGGAGETQYF.

The CDR3 DNA follows: TGTGCCAGTAGTATTGTAGGAGCCGGTCTGGAGGAGCAGTACTTC. Amino acids: CASSIVGAGLEEQYF. The V gene is TRBV19, the J gene TRBJ2-7, with D unclear. The germline CDR1 and CDR2 sequences are LNHDA and SQIVND (reference sequence). The CDR3 has 15 residues. Trimming took off 3 bases at V and 7 bases at J, with 19 bases between the two ends.

The gene calls are TRBV5-1 and TRBJ1-1; no firm D call. The CDR3 has 14 amino acids. Per germline, CDR1 SGHRS and CDR2 YFSETQ. Between the trimmed V and J ends, which lost 2 bases and 2 bases, there was a span of 10 bases. The CDR3 loop is CASSFQDLNTEAFF. DNA of the CDR3: TGCGCCAGCAGCTTCCAGGACCTCAACACTGAAGCTTTCTTT. Variable domain in full (rest from reference TRBV5-1 and TRBJ1-1): KAGVTQTPRYLIKTRGQQVTLSCSPISGHRSVSWYQQTPGQGLQFLFEYFSETQRNKGNFPGRFSGRQFSNSRSEMNVSTLELGDSALYLCASSFQDLNTEAFFGQGTRLTVV.

The chain is built from TRBV9 and TRBJ2-7; the match to TRBD1 covers 11 bases. The V segment lost 3 bases and the J segment 6 bases; nucleotides outside the gene matches: 11. Germline CDR1 is SGDLS and CDR2 is YYNGEE. The CDR3 runs to 16 residues. This chain's CDR3 is CASSADGGQGVSEQYF. The CDR3 DNA sequence: TGTGCCAGCAGCGCAGACGGGGGACAGGGGGTCTCCGAGCAGTACTTC.